This T cell receptor (beta chain) derives from a study of CD8 T cells in Susac syndrome (dated by TCRdb to between 2018 and 2020). Some background on the complete study: Whether CD8+ T cell activation and differentiation in Susac syndrome was antigen driven was tested using repertoire sequencing. Overall study outcomes, separate from this receptor: The number of individuals in the TCR sequencing and HLA analysis was acknowledged as relatively small.

Notes on this clonotype: Its antigen target is currently unknown. Base qualities are not provided; no much larger clone lies one nucleotide away.

Peripheral blood CD8+ and CD4+ T cells from healthy donors, Susac syndrome patients and multiple sclerosis patients were profiled by high-throughput TCR beta sequencing. The multiple sclerosis controls were treatment-naive patients whose relapsing-remitting disease, either stable or active, fulfilled the revised McDonald criteria. Bulk CD8+ and CD4+ T cells were purified magnetically by negative isolation, whereas CD8+ TEMRA cells were enriched by FACS. Blood was collected in EDTA tubes and processed within 24 hours, with PBMCs isolated through density gradient centrifugation. PBMCs destined for TCR sequencing were cryopreserved in liquid nitrogen and later thawed in a 37 °C water bath. The sorted or isolated CD4+, CD8+ and CD8+ TEMRA cells had a purity of 90% or higher. The germline V gene encodes CDR1 GTSNPN and CDR2 SVGIG (reference sequence). Counted from cysteine to phenylalanine, this CDR3 has 11 amino acids. Solely the CDR3 DNA is kept, with 33 bases framed from the first base. V and J lose 7 bases and 4 bases, and a span of 10 bases separates them.

RNA was extracted with the RNeasy kit and roughly 0.45 to 1 ug was reverse transcribed using random hexamers. The immunoSEQ multiplex PCR assay, which covers 54 Vbeta and 13 Jbeta segments, was used to amplify TCR beta CDR3 regions. Bias from PCR amplification was corrected by using a synthetic template baseline for primer optimization and for computational correction. The authors' analysis ran thus. Reads were annotated to V, D and J genes according to IMGT and were analyzed with immunoSEQ Analyzer, with only productive sequences retained. Clonality was calculated as one minus the Shannon entropy normalized by log2 of the number of productive unique sequences. Public and private clones were assessed among the 100 most prevalent clones of each patient and control. Clones were defined as Susac-specific when absent from the healthy and MS cohorts, from 1,000 to 1,100 published viral clones and from other ImmuneACCESS disease sequences. The public reads were reanalyzed by TCRdb: fastp trimming at Q25, MiXCR alignment, in-frame beta chains only. Duplicate CDR3 protein sequences are folded into a single record with the most common DNA and genes. The V and J calls follow TCRdb's processing rather than the paper's. The sample table records a few hundred thousand distinct CDR3 sequences; around 93% of these occur just once. Around 0.08% of the sample is taken by the ten largest.

The TCR comes from a human donor with multiple sclerosis. The V gene is TRBV30 and the J gene is TRBJ1-2, with a tentative D gene TRBD1 over 6 matching bases. The sample was CD4+ T cells from PBMCs. The DNA sequence is as follows: TGTGCCTTGCGGGACATCTATGGCTACACCTTC. It specifies CALRDIYGYTF.